The present T cell receptor beta chain was sequenced within a study of CD8+CD57+ T cells in acquired aplastic anemia (dated by TCRdb to between 2018 and 2020). About the investigation overall: On average, sorted CD4+ and CD8+ cells yielded around 3.5 ug of extracted DNA, with a range of about 0.17 to 27.4 ug. CD8+CD57+ expansion was defined as a frequency above the mean frequency observed in healthy subjects. Results the study describes overall, beyond this receptor: Between patients and healthy controls, no significant difference in CD8+ Simpson's diversity was found (P=0.060). Around 30 CD8+ CDR3 sequences were shared between patients and controls but appeared highly expressed in patients and within their immunodominant clones.

The patients picked for sequencing were ones in whom flow cytometry had shown an expansion of CD8+CD57+ cells. All patients had severe acquired aplastic anemia diagnosed by International Study of Aplastic Anemia and Agranulocytosis and Camitta criteria. No therapy had been received by the patients at the time of blood sampling. TCR repertoires of sorted CD4+ and CD8+ blood T cells from severe aplastic anemia patients and healthy subjects were deep-sequenced in the study. Patients were enrolled under clinicaltrials.gov protocols 00001620, 01623167, 00001397, 00071045, 00081523 and 00961064 in the USA. Ficoll-Paque density gradient centrifugation was used to isolate peripheral blood mononuclear cells. Before DNA extraction, CD4+ and CD8+ T cells were sorted by FACS or by magnetic beads. CDR1 and CDR2 are read off the germline V gene (reference sequence) as DFQATT and SNEGSKA. Taken from cysteine to phenylalanine, the CDR3 has 14 residues. Only the CDR3 DNA is retained, 42 bases long and in frame from the first base. Trimmed from V: 3 bases; trimmed from J: 3 bases; junction bases lacking a gene match: 4.

TCR beta VDJ combination and CDR3 sequence profiling used genomic DNA as the template. An Illumina HiSeq 2000 was the platform used for TCR repertoire sequencing. From the authors' description of their analysis: Repertoire assessment relied on Simpson's diversity index, CDR3 size and DJ length profiles, and TRBV/TRBJ rearrangement plots. Whichever DNA sequence was most abundant in the deep sequencing data was defined as the immunodominant clone. CDR3 amino acid sequences were screened for sharing across subjects and compared with published repertoires and the VDJdb database. Using fastp trimming at Q25 and MiXCR clonotype assembly, TCRdb reanalyzed the public sequencing data and kept in-frame beta chains. Identical CDR3 proteins give one entry, which carries the most common genes and DNA. The V and J calls here are based on TCRdb, not the publication. The sample table shows some 150,000 distinct CDR3 sequences, and about 70% are seen once. Approximately 42% of the sample lies in the top ten.

This clonotype was seen many times. There is no known antigen for this receptor. There are no base qualities to consult, and no much larger clone falls within one base. The TCR was taken from a human donor with aplastic anemia. The chain was built from TRBV20-1 and TRBJ2-7; TRBD2 lines up with 11 middle nucleotides. The specimen sequenced was sorted CD4+, CD8+, or CD8+CD57+ T cells (not recorded which) from PBMCs. CDR3 loop: CSASLAGGIYEQYF. The DNA reads as follows: TGCAGTGCTAGTTTAGCGGGAGGGATCTACGAGCAGTACTTC.